The 11 T cell receptor beta chains presented below share a single source sample, sequenced in a study of T-cell reconstitution after alpha-beta-depleted transplantation in children. Using unique molecular identifiers, the investigators prepared the TCRbeta library. TCRdb passed the PCR reads through MiXCR, listing each CDR3 protein once. The sample includes around 360,000 distinct CDR3 sequences, 10% seen only once; the top ten take more than 2%. The material was PBMCs from the stem cell graft donor, obtained from the stem cell graft. The source of these receptors is a human donor who donated a stem cell graft to a child with acute lymphoblastic leukemia.

This clonotype was seen only a few times. The chain recombines TRBV11-2 with TRBJ2-2, with 7 nucleotides matching TRBD1. Germline V gives CDR1 SGHAT, CDR2 FQNNGV. The V and J ends lost 5 bases and 1 base, in that order; junction bases with no gene match: 7. The CDR3 totals 16 residues. The CDR3 DNA sequence: TGTGCCAGCAGCCCCCCGGGACAGATGAACACCGGGGAGCTGTTTTTT. As protein: CASSPPGQMNTGELFF.

The chain combines TRBV5-1 with TRBJ2-1; D is ambiguous. Deletions cut 0 bases from V and 4 bases from J, with 11 bases between. There are 15 residues in the CDR3. Germline CDR1 SGHRS, CDR2 YFSETQ. CDR3 sequence: CASSLGQADYNEQFF. The CDR3 coding sequence is TGCGCCAGCAGCTTGGGGCAGGCGGATTACAATGAGCAGTTCTTC.

This clonotype was counted a few times. The V call is TRBV7-9, the J call TRBJ2-7; D unclear. Germline V gene sequence: CDR1 SEHNR, CDR2 FQNEAQ (reference sequence). Trimming took 2 bases from V and 2 from J, leaving 16 bases between them. There are 16 residues in the CDR3. CDR3 sequence reads: CASSLPSGQNTYEQYF. The CDR3 nucleotides are TGTGCCAGCAGCTTACCATCCGGGCAGAACACCTACGAGCAGTACTTC.

This clonotype was counted many times. This rearrangement joins TRBV12-3 or TRBV12-4 to TRBJ1-5; D remains unclear. Trimming took 6 bases from V and 0 from J, leaving 12 bases between them. CDR3 length equals 15 residues. Written as DNA, the CDR3 is TGTGCCAGCAGCTTTGGAGGGTATAGCAATCAGCCCCAGCATTTT. Translating gives CASSFGGYSNQPQHF.

The V call is TRBV20-1, the J call TRBJ2-7; D may match TRBD1 or TRBD2 (5 bases each). This CDR3 region has 16 residues. The V and J ends lost 0 bases and 0 bases respectively, with 15 bases between them. CDR1 is DFQATT and CDR2 is SNEGSKA in the germline V gene (reference sequence). CDR3 coding DNA: TGCAGTGCTAGAGACCCGGGACCCAGGAGCTCCTACGAGCAGTACTTC. This translates into CSARDPGPRSSYEQYF.

The chain is built from TRBV19 and TRBJ2-6, with 9 bases lining up with TRBD1. V was pared by 6 bases and J by 0 bases, with 18 bases of the junction left unmatched. The length of the CDR3 is 21 residues. Germline V gives CDR1 LNHDA, CDR2 SQIVND (reference sequence). This CDR3 is CASRFGTGPSLRSSGANVLTF. CDR3 nucleotide sequence: TGTGCCAGTAGGTTCGGGACAGGGCCCAGCCTAAGAAGCTCTGGGGCCAACGTCCTGACTTTC.

CDR3 residues: CASSEDSTLFDTQYF. The DNA for the CDR3 is TGTGCCAGCAGCGAAGATAGTACCCTTTTTGATACGCAGTATTTT. The chain links TRBV7-9 to TRBJ2-3; D not resolved. Germline values: CDR1 SEHNR, CDR2 FQNEAQ (reference sequence). The V and J ends lost 5 bases and 6 bases respectively, with 18 bases between them. This CDR3 contains 15 residues. The whole variable domain, remainder taken from reference TRBV7-9 and TRBJ2-3, is DTGVSQNPRHKITKRGQNVTFRCDPISEHNRLYWYRQTLGQGPEFLTYFQNEAQLEKSRLLSDRFSAERPKGSFSTLEIQRTEQGDSAMYLCASSEDSTLFDTQYFGPGTRLTVL.

The sample holds a few counts of this clonotype. The chain combines TRBV7-2 with TRBJ2-1; maybe TRBD2 (7 bases). The CDR3 runs to 16 residues. The V gene lost 8 bases and the J gene lost 2 bases, with 19 bases spanning the gap. Germline CDR1 SGHTA, CDR2 FQGNSA. The CDR3 DNA reads TGTGCCAGCGAAGGAGGGGGGGTAAAAACCTACAATGAGCAGTTCTTC. This translates into CASEGGGVKTYNEQFF.

This clonotype has at least ten counts. V usage is TRBV29-1 and J usage is TRBJ2-1, with a possible D match to TRBD2 (6 bases). Trimming left V 7 bases short and J 5 bases short, with 12 bases between. The CDR3 is 12 residues long. The V gene's germline CDR1 is SQVTM and CDR2 ANQGSEA. The DNA for the CDR3 is TGCAGCGAACTAGCACCCAACAATGAGCAGTTCTTC. It encodes CSELAPNNEQFF.

This clonotype was seen only a few times. The V call is TRBV5-1, the J call TRBJ1-1; maybe TRBD1 (6 bases). Germline CDR1 SGHRS, CDR2 YFSETQ. This CDR3 contains 15 residues. The V gene lost 4 bases and the J gene lost 0 bases, with 13 bases spanning the gap. CDR3: CASSPGHNLNTEAFF. The CDR3 coding sequence is TGCGCCAGCAGCCCGGGACATAACCTGAACACTGAAGCTTTCTTT.

Note on this clonotype: Mismatch with germline at one junction end may stem from a read error. This chain uses TRBV20-1 with TRBJ2-6; TRBD1 agrees at 10 bases. Germline lookup yields CDR1 DFQATT and CDR2 SNEGSKA (reference sequence). The CDR3 totals 17 residues. The CDR3 sequence is CSARSRDRGSGANGLTF. The CDR3 DNA is TGCAGTGCTAGGTCCCGGGACAGGGGATCCGGGGCCAACGGCCTGACTTTC.